This TCR beta chain came from a study of blood T cell repertoires in COVID-19. Overall study context: The origin of the acute and convalescent COVID-19 samples was the United States, Italy and Spain. PBMCs, B-cell-depleted T cells, or T cells provided the cDNA or gDNA that made up the material.

Seattle enrolled patients during active infection and tracked them longitudinally. Using immunoSEQ multiplex PCR, the repertoire was profiled, and TCRdb retains in-frame clones only, with some absent. This sample has fewer than 200,000 clones; 92% occur once, and the top ten carry 4.8%. Unmatched junction bases numbered 10, after V lost 2 bases and J lost 2 bases. CDR1 and CDR2 from the germline V gene are MNHEY and SMNVEV (reference sequence). The CDR3 covers 19 residues. The receptor comes from a man aged 25-45 years with COVID-19, enrolled during active disease. This chain joins TRBV27 and TRBJ2-1; 12 nucleotides match TRBD2. What was sequenced was peripheral blood. In DNA, the CDR3 is TGTGCCAGCAGTTTAGGACTAGCGGGACCCATCGACGCCTACAATGAGCAGTTCTTC. It specifies CASSLGLAGPIDAYNEQFF.